The 6 T cell receptor beta chains given below trace back to one sample, sequenced in a study of shared clonotypes between healthy human individuals. Measured with immunoSEQ multiplex PCR; TCRdb has only the in-frame clones, and not every one. This repertoire shows 600,000 to 750,000 clones, approximately 75% found once; its top ten account for under 2%. Input material: memory CD4+ T cells sorted from blood. Subset meaning: CD45RA-negative fraction. The receptors were gathered from a woman in her thirties in good health.

This rearrangement joins TRBV27 to TRBJ1-2; no clear D. The V gene lost 3 bases and the J gene lost 6 bases, with 14 bases spanning the gap. Germline lookup yields CDR1 MNHEY and CDR2 SMNVEV (reference sequence). CDR3 length: 14 amino acids. This chain's CDR3 is CASSFHDRVDGYTF. CDR3 nucleotide sequence: TGTGCCAGCAGTTTTCATGATCGGGTCGATGGCTACACCTTC.

In this sample, this clone turned up once. In DNA, the CDR3 is TGCGCCAGCAGCTTGGAGAGAGGAGGGAACTATGGCTACACCTTC. Encoded protein: CASSLERGGNYGYTF. J is TRBJ1-2 and V is TRBV5-1; D is undetermined. The germline V gene encodes CDR1 SGHRS and CDR2 YFSETQ. Trimming cost V 0 bases and J 2 bases, with 11 bases left between them. The CDR3 is 15 amino acids.

As to this clone: This may be a read error: a much more frequent sequence differs by one nucleotide. This chain links TRBV7-2 with TRBJ2-7; TRBD2 matches 13 bases. The V gene's germline CDR1 is SGHTA and CDR2 FQGNSA. V was clipped by 3 bases and J by 7 bases; unmatched bases: 3. The CDR3 has 14 amino acids. The CDR3 DNA sequence: TGTGCCAGCAGCTTTGGACTAGCGGGAGTGGAGCAGTACTTC. This gives the protein CASSFGLAGVEQYF.

The J gene is TRBJ1-1, the V gene TRBV7-9; D not certain. The V gene's germline CDR1 is SEHNR and CDR2 FQNEAQ (reference sequence). V was cut by 6 bases and J by 0 bases, with 11 bases left in between. The CDR3 has 14 residues. CDR3 DNA: TGTGCCAGCAGTAGCCGGACGGTGAACACTGAAGCTTTCTTT. This codes for CASSSRTVNTEAFF.

This clone was observed a single time. The rearrangement uses TRBV28 and TRBJ2-7; 9 bases fit TRBD2. Germline lookup yields CDR1 MDHEN and CDR2 SYDVKM. V trimming: 3 bases; J trimming: 2 bases; junction bases outside the gene matches: 5. CDR3 size: 15 residues. The CDR3 here is CASSFSSGRTYEQYF. The CDR3 bases are TGTGCCAGCAGTTTTAGTAGCGGGAGAACCTACGAGCAGTACTTC.

This clone appeared once. CDR3 sequence reads: CASSLHSPTTNTEAFF. The DNA of the CDR3 is TGTGCCAGCAGCTTGCACAGTCCTACTACCAACACTGAAGCTTTCTTT. The rearrangement links TRBV5-5 to TRBJ1-1, with D hard to call. The CDR3 loop spans 16 amino acids. Germline-derived CDR1 and CDR2 are SGHKS and YYEKEE (reference sequence). V gave up 1 base and J gave up 2 bases, with 15 bases separating them.